These 8 T cell receptor beta chains were sequenced from one sample in a study of regulatory and conventional T cells in RAG deficiency. Assay: immunoSEQ multiplex PCR; the TCRdb copy retains only in-frame clones and omits some. The data contain tens of thousands of clones, 75% to 95% of them singletons. Regulatory T cells were sorted from blood as CD4+ CD25-high CD127-low cells. This same sample was also taken into another study, of regulatory T cells. Per that study: The primer mix had 52 TRBV and 13 TRBJ primers.

Sample: Tregs sorted from blood. The receptor set was obtained from a human donor in good health.

V and J are TRBV7-2 and TRBJ1-2; TRBD1 is a possible D gene (6 bases). V was shortened by 8 bases and J by 6 bases, with 19 bases between the two germline ends. The CDR3 loop spans 14 amino acids. Germline V gene lookup returns CDR1 SGHTA and CDR2 FQGNSA. Written as DNA, the CDR3 is TGTGCCAGCCGTTTCAACCAGGGGTTACATGGCTACACCTTC. Translation gives CASRFNQGLHGYTF. The full variable domain, rest sourced from reference TRBV7-2 and TRBJ1-2, is GAGVSQSPSNKVTEKGKDVELRCDPISGHTALYWYRQSLGQGLEFLIYFQGNSAPDKSGLPSDRFSAERTGGSVSTLTIQRTQQEDSAVYLCASRFNQGLHGYTFGSGTRLTVV.

V usage is TRBV6-5 and J usage is TRBJ1-2, with 8 positions matching TRBD1. J was trimmed by 8 bases and V by 5 bases; bases with no gene match: 7. Germline CDR1 is MNHEY and CDR2 is SVGAGI. This CDR3 has 13 residues. Written as DNA, the CDR3 is TGTGCCAGCAGTGTGCAGGGGGCCGGGGGCTACACCTTC. It specifies CASSVQGAGGYTF.

This sequence joins TRBV9 and TRBJ2-3; unclear D gene. Trimming took 0 bases from V and 4 from J, leaving 9 bases between them. This CDR3 spans 14 amino acids. The V gene's germline CDR1 is SGDLS and CDR2 YYNGEE. The CDR3 is CASSVAFRADTQYF. As DNA, the CDR3 is TGTGCCAGCAGCGTAGCGTTCCGCGCAGATACGCAGTATTTT.

The rearrangement links TRBV28 to TRBJ2-2, with D possibly TRBD2 on 7 matching bases. Between the trimmed V and J ends, which lost 4 bases and 2 bases, there was a span of 11 bases. The length of the CDR3 is 15 residues. Germline CDR1 is MDHEN and CDR2 is SYDVKM. CDR3 nucleotide sequence: TGTGCCAGCAGTTGGGGCGGGGGCAACACCGGGGAGCTGTTTTTT. Protein: CASSWGGGNTGELFF. The entire variable domain, with the rest obtained from reference TRBV28 and TRBJ2-2, is as follows: DVKVTQSSRYLVKRTGEKVFLECVQDMDHENMFWYRQDPGLGLRLIYFSYDVKMKEKGDIPEGYSVSREKKERFSLILESASTNQTSMYLCASSWGGGNTGELFFGEGSRLTVL.

The chain uses TRBV29-1 and TRBJ1-3, with unresolved D. Germline loops: CDR1 SQVTM, CDR2 ANQGSEA. Trimming shortened V by 4 bases and J by 0 bases, and 7 bases separated the two germline ends. This CDR3 has 13 amino acids. CDR3 amino acids: CSVGRSSGNTIYF. CDR3 in DNA: TGCAGCGTTGGGAGAAGCTCTGGAAACACCATATATTTT.

This clone was picked up a small number of times. The CDR3 protein is CASSSQRVGYNSPLHF. CDR3 nucleotide sequence: TGTGCCAGCAGCTCCCAAAGGGTAGGGTATAATTCACCCCTCCACTTT. The V call is TRBV7-8, the J call TRBJ1-6; D not certain. Deletions cut 4 bases from V and 4 bases from J, with 14 bases between. The CDR3 sequence is 16 residues long. The germline V gene encodes CDR1 SGHVS and CDR2 FQNEAQ.

The table lists this clone with a few counts. The chain links TRBV5-1 to TRBJ2-1, with unresolved D. Germline V gives CDR1 SGHRS, CDR2 YFSETQ. Deletions cut 0 bases from V and 6 bases from J, with 7 bases between. The CDR3 runs 13 residues. DNA for the CDR3: TGCGCCAGCAGCTTGGTAGGAGTCAATGAGCAGTTCTTC. It encodes CASSLVGVNEQFF.

A remark on this clone: The junction departs from germline at one end; a sequencing error may be responsible. This chain links TRBV7-3 with TRBJ2-2; 9 positions match TRBD2. CDR1 and CDR2 from the germline V gene are SGHTA and FQGTGA. The CDR3 covers 18 residues. CDR3 amino acids: CASSPLGWGLALTGELFF. DNA for the CDR3: TGTGCCAGCAGCCCACTGGGGTGGGGACTAGCCCTGACCGGAGAGCTGTTTTTT.